This entry describes one T cell receptor beta chain. At one of its ends the junction is not consistent with the germline gene, which may arise from a read error. The CDR3 spans 13 residues. CDR1 is MDHEN, CDR2 SYDVKM, per germline. This sample is part of a study of blood T cells in healthy people across ages. With a J-beta primer mix and a sample-barcoded 5' primer, a second PCR ran 7 to 11 cycles. TCRdb analysed the 5' RACE reads with MiXCR anew, one entry per CDR3 protein. This sample has 2 million or so distinct CDR3 sequences; around 50% occur once, and the top ten carry around 2.1%. The chain links TRBV28 to TRBJ1-2; D unresolved. Sequenced: blood. The TCR was taken from a woman aged 40 to 55 in good health. CDR3 in amino acids: CASSLTDNYDYTF. The CDR3 DNA is TGTGCCAGCAGTTTAACGGATAACTATGACTACACCTTC.